One sample yielded the 8 T cell receptor beta chains listed below, sequenced in a study of cytomegalovirus exposure and HLA in healthy donors. The study ran its PCR with 60 Vbeta and 13 Jbeta primers. The method was immunoSEQ multiplex PCR; TCRdb's version includes in-frame clones alone and lacks a portion of them. The sample has roughly 180,000 clones, about four fifths seen once. The sample comprised PBMCs. These receptors originate from a woman in her 30s in good health and CMV-seropositive.

The V call is TRBV19, the J call TRBJ1-6, with TRBD1 matching 9 bases. The germline CDR1 and CDR2 sequences are LNHDA and SQIVND (reference sequence). The CDR3 runs to 12 residues. Here the CDR3 DNA reads TGTGCGGGGGGGACAGGGAATTCACCCCTCCACTTT. Translation gives CAGGTGNSPLHF.

The genes are TRBV28 and TRBJ2-1; TRBD2 aligns across 7 bases. The V gene's germline CDR1 is MDHEN and CDR2 SYDVKM. Germline trimming cut 10 bases from V and 3 bases from J; bases unmatched to any gene: 21. The CDR3 loop spans 18 amino acids. CDR3 region: CATPRLGIAGSFYNEQFF. The CDR3 DNA sequence: TGTGCCACCCCACGTTTGGGTATAGCGGGTAGTTTCTACAATGAGCAGTTCTTC.

V is TRBV2 and J is TRBJ2-5; 13 nucleotides align to TRBD2. V dropped 4 bases and J dropped 5; count of bases not matched to a gene: 13. Germline lookup yields CDR1 SNHLY and CDR2 FYNNEI. The CDR3 loop spans 18 amino acids. CDR3 amino acids: CASSGGRGLAGSRETQYF. CDR3 nucleotides: TGTGCCAGCAGTGGGGGGAGGGGACTAGCGGGAAGTAGGGAGACCCAGTACTTC.

CDR3 DNA sequence: TGTGCCAGCAGTTTAGCGGGCCCGGGCTACAATGAGCAGTTCTTC. Protein product: CASSLAGPGYNEQFF. V gene TRBV6-5 combines with J gene TRBJ2-1; TRBD2 matches 7 bases. After removal of 4 bases from V and 3 bases from J, the junction contained 6 bases not matched to a gene. This CDR3 is 15 amino acids long. Per the germline V gene, CDR1 is MNHEY and CDR2 is SVGAGI.

CDR3 in DNA: TGTGCCAGCTCACCACCCAGGGGGCTTGGCACAGATACGCAGTATTTT. This encodes CASSPPRGLGTDTQYF. The chain carries TRBV18 and TRBJ2-3; 8 nucleotides match TRBD1. The CDR3 is 16 amino acids. The germline CDR1 and CDR2 sequences are KGHSH and LQKENI. With 0 bases clipped from V and 1 base from J, the junction kept 3 bases outside the gene matches.

The chain combines TRBV10-3 with TRBJ2-7; D might be TRBD2 (7 bases). The CDR3 spans 16 residues. CDR1 is ENHRY and CDR2 is SYGVKD in the germline V gene. Trimming shortened V by 11 bases and J by 2 bases, and 25 bases separated the two germline ends. The CDR3 loop is CASSSWGGRDPYEQYF. CDR3 DNA: TGTGCCTCTTCGTCATGGGGGGGGCGAGACCCCTACGAGCAGTACTTC.

V is TRBV5-1 and J is TRBJ2-3; 7 bases map to TRBD1. After removal of 2 bases from V and 5 bases from J, the junction contained 8 bases not matched to a gene. The CDR3 loop spans 15 amino acids. Germline V gene data show CDR1 as SGHRS and CDR2 as YFSETQ. The CDR3, as DNA: TGCGCCAGCAGCTTAGGGACAGCCCTGAAAGATACGCAGTATTTT. This encodes CASSLGTALKDTQYF. Variable domain in full (rest from reference TRBV5-1 and TRBJ2-3): KAGVTQTPRYLIKTRGQQVTLSCSPISGHRSVSWYQQTPGQGLQFLFEYFSETQRNKGNFPGRFSGRQFSNSRSEMNVSTLELGDSALYLCASSLGTALKDTQYFGPGTRLTVL.

J is TRBJ1-6 and V is TRBV4-1, with 9 bases fitting TRBD1. CDR1 and CDR2 (germline): MGHRA, YSYEKL. The CDR3 is 15 amino acids. Trimming cost V 3 bases and J 7 bases; bases outside gene matches: 4. The CDR3 coding sequence is TGCGCCAGCAGCCACCCCGACAGGGGGAATTCACCCCTCCACTTT. It is translated as CASSHPDRGNSPLHF.